This TCR beta chain was sequenced in a study of blood T cell repertoires in COVID-19. Study summary: T cells, B-cell-depleted T cells, or PBMCs provided the cDNA or gDNA that served as material.

The protocol was immunoSEQ multiplex PCR, while the TCRdb copy is restricted to in-frame clones and leaves out a portion. In the table there are under 15,000 clones, around 76% of which are singletons. Trimming stripped 5 bases from V and 8 bases from J, with 13 bases between. CDR1 is MNHEY and CDR2 is SVGEGT in the germline V gene. The CDR3 sequence is 14 residues long. This receptor was taken from a woman older than 75 with acute or convalescent COVID-19. The specimen was peripheral blood. The chain joins TRBV6-2 or TRBV6-3 to TRBJ1-6; maybe TRBD1 (6 bases). CDR3 coding DNA: TGTGCCAGCAGTCTACAGGGATCTCATTCACCCCTCCACTTT. Protein product: CASSLQGSHSPLHF.